The sequence of this T cell receptor (beta chain) was determined in a study of blood T cell repertoires in COVID-19. Study details: The United States, Italy and Spain provided the acute and convalescent COVID-19 samples. T cells, B-cell-depleted T cells, or PBMCs supplied cDNA or gDNA.

Germline assignment: CDR1 LNHDA and CDR2 SQIVND (reference sequence). The CDR3 extends over 14 amino acids. With V trimmed by 6 bases and J by 0 bases, 5 bases remained unmatched. Comments on this clone: The same CDR3 is also encoded by other DNA sequences in this sample.

Under the authors' procedure: Amplifying reference gene primers gave estimates of nucleated cell counts. TCRdb keeps only in-frame clones here, not all; method: immunoSEQ multiplex PCR. For V, J and clone size, that table is used; D and trimming come from the DNA. The sample lists a few hundred thousand clones; 89% were seen once. Sequencing was carried out using peripheral blood. This receptor was identified in a man aged 35-49 years with acute or convalescent COVID-19. The rearrangement uses TRBV19 and TRBJ2-7, with TRBD1 identical over 7 bases. Written as DNA, the CDR3 is TGTGCCAGTAGCCCGACAGGGAGCTCCTACGAGCAGTACTTC. Residues: CASSPTGSSYEQYF. Full variable domain (rest looked up from reference TRBV19 and TRBJ2-7): DGGITQSPKYLFRKEGQNVTLSCEQNLNHDAMYWYRQDPGQGLRLIYYSQIVNDFQKGDIAEGYSVSREKKESFPLTVTSAQKNPTAFYLCASSPTGSSYEQYFGPGTRLTVT.